Below, 20 T cell receptor beta chains from the same sample are listed, as sequenced in a study of blood T cell repertoires in COVID-19. Using immunoSEQ multiplex PCR, the repertoire was profiled, and TCRdb retains in-frame clones only, with some absent. Among 200,000 to 300,000 clones listed, roughly 80% were seen once. Sequenced sample: peripheral blood. All receptors come from a man in his fifties or sixties with acute or convalescent COVID-19.

The gene calls are TRBV6-5 and TRBJ1-2, with D hard to call. Between the trimmed V and J ends, which lost 7 bases and 2 bases, there was a span of 14 bases. The CDR3 sequence is 14 residues long. CDR1 MNHEY and CDR2 SVGAGI come from the germline V gene. The CDR3: CASNPLDGNYGYTF. Here the CDR3 DNA reads TGTGCCAGCAACCCCCTTGACGGGAACTATGGCTACACCTTC.

The rearrangement joins TRBV5-5 to TRBJ1-2; no firm D call. CDR1 and CDR2 from the germline V gene are SGHKS and YYEKEE (reference sequence). The CDR3 extends over 12 amino acids. Trimming removed 4 bases at V and 8 bases at J, with 12 bases between. CDR3 sequence: CASSTDKKGYTF. The CDR3 DNA follows: TGTGCCAGCAGCACCGACAAGAAGGGCTACACCTTC. The complete variable domain, with remaining parts taken from reference TRBV5-5 and TRBJ1-2, reads DAGVTQSPTHLIKTRGQQVTLRCSPISGHKSVSWYQQVLGQGPQFIFQYYEKEERGRGNFPDRFSARQFPNYSSELNVNALLLGDSALYLCASSTDKKGYTFGSGTRLTVV.

This clone was detected only once. The V and J genes are TRBV27 and TRBJ2-1; the match to TRBD2 covers 11 bases. The CDR3 consists of 16 residues. Trimming at V came to 5 bases and at J to 5 bases, leaving 8 bases not matched to a gene. Germline lookup yields CDR1 MNHEY and CDR2 SMNVEV (reference sequence). This chain's CDR3 is CASSLPGLADNNEQFF. The CDR3 DNA reads as TGTGCCAGCAGTCTGCCGGGACTAGCGGACAACAATGAGCAGTTCTTC.

V is TRBV3-1 (or the pseudogene TRBV3-2) and J is TRBJ2-7; D might be TRBD1 (5 bases). The CDR3 is made up of 14 amino acids. Germline V gene lookup returns CDR1 LGHDT and CDR2 YNNKEL (reference sequence). Trimming shortened V by 2 bases and J by 1 base, and 9 bases separated the two germline ends. The CDR3 loop is CASSQYRQSYEQYF. The DNA of the CDR3 is TGTGCCAGCAGCCAATATAGACAGTCCTACGAGCAGTACTTC.

This clone has just one count. The rearrangement links TRBV5-1 to TRBJ2-1; 7 bases fit TRBD2. Germline assignment: CDR1 SGHRS and CDR2 YFSETQ. The CDR3 spans 14 residues. V lost 5 bases and J lost 3; bases outside the gene matches: 5. In nucleotides, the CDR3 is TGCGCCAGCAGTCTAGCGGACTACTACAATGAGCAGTTCTTC. Protein: CASSLADYYNEQFF. The whole variable domain, filled in from reference TRBV5-1 and TRBJ2-1, reads KAGVTQTPRYLIKTRGQQVTLSCSPISGHRSVSWYQQTPGQGLQFLFEYFSETQRNKGNFPGRFSGRQFSNSRSEMNVSTLELGDSALYLCASSLADYYNEQFFGPGTRLTVL.

In this sample, this clone turned up a few times. In nucleotides, the CDR3 is TGTGCCAGCAGCCCAGACTGCCCCTATGGCTACACCTTC. It specifies CASSPDCPYGYTF. This chain links TRBV11-3 with TRBJ1-2; no definite D call. Between the trimmed V and J ends, which lost 5 bases and 4 bases, there was a span of 11 bases. The CDR3 runs to 13 residues. Germline V lookup: CDR1 SGHNT, CDR2 YENEEA.

In its sample, this clone was seen once. The gene calls are TRBV5-4 and TRBJ2-2; D perhaps matches TRBD1 (5 bases). The CDR3 extends over 14 amino acids. CDR1 and CDR2 from the germline V gene are SGHNT and YYREEE (reference sequence). Trimming left V 1 base short and J 6 bases short, with 10 bases between. The CDR3 protein is CASSLKGSAGELFF. The CDR3 bases are TGTGCCAGCAGCTTGAAGGGGTCTGCCGGGGAGCTGTTTTTT.

The chain links TRBV16 to TRBJ2-7, with D unresolved. Germline assignment: CDR1 KGHSY and CDR2 FQNENV. This CDR3 has 14 amino acids. Trimming shortened V by 0 bases and J by 0 bases, and 6 bases separated the two germline ends. For the CDR3, the DNA is TGTGCCAGCAGCCAATCGAGCTTCTCCTACGAGCAGTACTTC. Its protein product is CASSQSSFSYEQYF.

The chain carries TRBV28 and TRBJ2-1; D is possibly TRBD1 (6 bases). Germline V CDR1 and CDR2: MDHEN, SYDVKM. Trimming cost V 2 bases and J 6 bases, with 14 bases left between them. This CDR3 has 15 amino acids. Here the CDR3 DNA reads TGTGCCAGCAGTTTAACGGCAGGGGTCTTCAATGAGCAGTTCTTC. Amino acid sequence: CASSLTAGVFNEQFF.

The gene calls are TRBV27 and TRBJ1-1, with TRBD1 matching 8 bases. V shed 7 bases, J shed 2 bases, and the junction held 9 bases outside the gene matches. The length of the CDR3 is 15 residues. Germline values: CDR1 MNHEY, CDR2 SMNVEV (reference sequence). In nucleotides, the CDR3 is TGTGCCAGCAAAAGGCCGGACAGGGCAAACACTGAAGCTTTCTTT. It codes for CASKRPDRANTEAFF.

The rearrangement links TRBV7-2 to TRBJ2-1, with D tentatively TRBD2 (5 bases). Deletions cut 0 bases from V and 4 bases from J, with 10 bases between. The CDR3 is 15 residues long. CDR1 and CDR2 from the germline V gene are SGHTA and FQGNSA. In DNA form, the CDR3 reads TGTGCCAGCAGCTTAGCAAGCCTAGCATACAATGAGCAGTTCTTC. Its protein product is CASSLASLAYNEQFF. Combining the CDR3 with reference TRBV7-2 and TRBJ2-1 gives the whole variable domain GAGVSQSPSNKVTEKGKDVELRCDPISGHTALYWYRQSLGQGLEFLIYFQGNSAPDKSGLPSDRFSAERTGGSVSTLTIQRTQQEDSAVYLCASSLASLAYNEQFFGPGTRLTVL.

This rearrangement joins TRBV6-1 to TRBJ1-1; 10 nucleotides agree with TRBD1. V lost 3 bases to trimming and J lost 4 bases; unmatched junction nucleotides: 5. CDR3 size: 15 residues. Germline lookup yields CDR1 MNHNS and CDR2 SASEGT. For the CDR3, the DNA is TGTGCCAGCAGTGAGCTGGGACAGGGGAGCACTGAAGCTTTCTTT. Its translation is CASSELGQGSTEAFF.

The chain recombines TRBV19 with TRBJ1-5, with unresolved D. The CDR3 has 14 amino acids. V was shortened by 9 bases and J by 0 bases, with 12 bases between the two germline ends. The V gene's germline CDR1 is LNHDA and CDR2 SQIVND (reference sequence). The DNA of the CDR3 is TGTGCCAGCGCGGGAGTTTATAGCAATCAGCCCCAGCATTTT. Its translation: CASAGVYSNQPQHF.

This clone was detected only once. J is TRBJ2-3 and V is TRBV4-3; 11 nucleotides align to TRBD2. This CDR3 spans 18 amino acids. V shed 2 bases, J shed 5 bases, and the junction held 12 bases outside the gene matches. The germline V gene encodes CDR1 LGHNA and CDR2 YSLEER. CDR3 bases: TGCGCCAGCAGCCAAACCAGACTAGCGGGATCCGCGGTAGATACGCAGTATTTT. It codes for CASSQTRLAGSAVDTQYF.

The chain recombines TRBV29-1 with TRBJ2-2; 10 bases agree with TRBD1. V lost 1 base to trimming and J lost 7 bases; unmatched junction nucleotides: 6. CDR1 and CDR2 (germline): SQVTM, ANQGSEA. The CDR3 is 15 residues long. The CDR3, as DNA: TGCAGCGTTGAAGGGAGACAGGGGGCTGGCGGGGAGCTGTTTTTT. This gives the protein CSVEGRQGAGGELFF.

This chain uses TRBV6-5 with TRBJ2-6, with D perhaps matching TRBD1 (5 bases). In germline, CDR1 is MNHEY, CDR2 SVGAGI. Trimming took 6 bases from V and 0 from J, leaving 9 bases between them. The length of the CDR3 is 15 residues. The CDR3 region has the DNA TGTGCCAGCAGCTTAACAGGCTCTGGGGCCAACGTCCTGACTTTC. Protein sequence: CASSLTGSGANVLTF.

V gene TRBV4-2 combines with J gene TRBJ1-4; the match to TRBD1 covers 7 bases. Germline values: CDR1 LGHNA, CDR2 YNFKEQ. J gave up 8 bases and V 4 bases, and 13 bases lay outside the gene matches. CDR3 size: 16 residues. CDR3 DNA: TGTGCCAGCAGCCTGACGCAGGGGGTCCGGGGAGAAAAACTGTTTTTT. Protein product: CASSLTQGVRGEKLFF.

This sequence joins TRBV2 and TRBJ2-3; D gene unclear. The length of the CDR3 is 14 residues. The germline V gene encodes CDR1 SNHLY and CDR2 FYNNEI. V gave up 2 bases and J gave up 5 bases, with 11 bases separating them. This CDR3 is CASSERLDVDTQYF. The CDR3 coding sequence is TGTGCCAGCAGTGAAAGGCTAGATGTAGATACGCAGTATTTT.

The gene calls are TRBV19 and TRBJ2-5; weak D call: TRBD2 (7 bases). V gave up 6 bases and J gave up 1 base, with 18 bases separating them. Per the germline V gene, CDR1 is LNHDA and CDR2 is SQIVND (reference sequence). The CDR3 consists of 16 residues. DNA of the CDR3: TGTGCCAGTAGGAAAAGAGGGGGGGTGGGCCAAGAGACCCAGTACTTC. Its protein product is CASRKRGGVGQETQYF.

V is TRBV19 and J is TRBJ2-3; 7 nucleotides line up with TRBD1. The CDR3 is 15 amino acids. Germline V gives CDR1 LNHDA, CDR2 SQIVND (reference sequence). V was clipped by 8 bases and J by 3 bases; unmatched bases: 11. CDR3 DNA: TGTGCCAGTCACAGGGGTCTTTTTAGGACAGATACGCAGTATTTT. Translation: CASHRGLFRTDTQYF.